This TCR beta chain was recovered during a study of blood T cell repertoires in COVID-19. Turning to the study itself: COVID-19 samples collected from the United States, Italy and Spain covered acute and convalescent phases.

This CDR3 is built from 13 residues. J gave up 0 bases and V 8 bases, and 4 bases lay outside the gene matches. Germline V lookup: CDR1 MNHEY, CDR2 SVGAGI. The authors' processing: Amplification of reference gene primers provided the estimated nucleated cell counts. Generated by immunoSEQ multiplex PCR, the TCRdb table keeps only in-frame clones and is missing some. The V and J calls and clone size were taken over from that table, and D and trimming were inferred from the DNA. The table records hundreds of thousands of clones, roughly 88% of them present only once. Participant age was about 18 to 89 years, and participants resided in 25 or so US areas. Participants' reported clinical history set cohort assignment.

Sequencing was done on a sample of PBMCs or T cells enriched from blood (not recorded which). This sequence joins TRBV6-5 and TRBJ2-7; 7 nucleotides line up with TRBD2. The sequence came from a woman aged 35 to 49 with acute COVID-19. Written as DNA, the CDR3 is TGTGCCAGCCGGCTAGCGGCCTCCTACGAGCAGTACTTC. It codes for CASRLAASYEQYF.